This T cell receptor (beta chain) was identified in a study of early T cells in non-severe SARS-CoV-2 infection. Individual cDNA molecules each received unique molecular identifiers attached to them. One entry per CDR3 protein results from TCRdb running MiXCR on the 5' RACE reads. The sample has tens of thousands of distinct CDR3 sequences; 13% to 15% are singletons. As for this clonotype: One junction end disagrees with the germline gene, perhaps due to a read error.

Material for sequencing was whole blood. This receptor was identified in an adult who was a healthcare worker with PCR-confirmed SARS-CoV-2 infection or an uninfected control (not recorded which).

The CDR3 DNA follows: TGTGCCGGCAGCCCCGGGACGGCGCTTTCTTCACCCCTCCACTTT. Protein product: CAGSPGTALSSPLHF. The V gene is TRBV13, the J gene TRBJ1-6; TRBD1 might be the D (5 bases). CDR1 and CDR2 from the germline V gene are PRHDT and FYEKMQ (reference sequence). The CDR3 is 15 amino acids.